The 20 T cell receptor beta chains listed next were all sequenced from one sample in a study of T-cell reconstitution after alpha-beta-depleted transplantation in children. Preparation of the TCRbeta library used unique molecular identifiers. TCRdb reanalysed the PCR reads using MiXCR and keeps one entry per CDR3 protein. This table holds roughly 220,000 distinct CDR3 sequences, 12% found once. The starting material was PBMCs from the stem cell graft donor, obtained from the stem cell graft. The receptors shown here come from a human donor who donated a stem cell graft to a child with acute lymphoblastic leukemia.

This clonotype was recorded a few times. V gene TRBV5-1 combines with J gene TRBJ2-1; D gene ambiguous. CDR3 length equals 13 residues. V lost 2 bases, J lost 9 bases, and 12 bases lay in between. Germline values: CDR1 SGHRS, CDR2 YFSETQ. The DNA of the CDR3 is TGCGCCAGCAGCTTAGGGCAGGACGGTGAGCAGTTCTTC. Translation: CASSLGQDGEQFF.

The rearrangement uses TRBV19 and TRBJ2-1; 12 nucleotides match TRBD2. After removal of 6 bases from V and 5 bases from J, the junction contained 2 bases not matched to a gene. This CDR3 has 14 amino acids. In germline, CDR1 is LNHDA, CDR2 SQIVND (reference sequence). Here the CDR3 reads CASRLAGGDNEQFF. The CDR3 nucleotides are TGTGCCAGTAGGCTAGCGGGAGGGGACAATGAGCAGTTCTTC.

J is TRBJ1-1 and V is TRBV12-3 or TRBV12-4; 10 bases are shared with TRBD1. After removal of 6 bases from V and 4 bases from J, the junction contained 5 bases not matched to a gene. CDR3 length: 14 amino acids. The CDR3 DNA follows: TGTGCCAGCAGCACAGGACAGGGGGGCACTGAAGCTTTCTTT. Its protein is CASSTGQGGTEAFF.

This clonotype occurred many times. The chain carries TRBV13 and TRBJ2-1; TRBD1 might be the D (5 bases). The CDR3 has 13 amino acids. Trimming pared 6 bases from V and 5 bases from J, leaving 11 bases between. Germline V lookup: CDR1 PRHDT, CDR2 FYEKMQ (reference sequence). This CDR3 is CASSLTGDNEQFF. CDR3 bases: TGTGCCAGCAGTCTTACAGGCGACAATGAGCAGTTCTTC. Full variable domain (outside the CDR3, taken from reference TRBV13 and TRBJ2-1): AAGVIQSPRHLIKEKRETATLKCYPIPRHDTVYWYQQGPGQDPQFLISFYEKMQSDKGSIPDRFSAQQFSDYHSELNMSSLELGDSALYFCASSLTGDNEQFFGPGTRLTVL.

This clonotype showed up many times. The chain recombines TRBV29-1 with TRBJ2-7, with D uncertain. V lost 4 bases, J lost 3 bases, and 4 bases lay in between. The CDR3 extends over 10 amino acids. Germline V CDR1 and CDR2: SQVTM, ANQGSEA. CDR3: CSVADYEQYF. For the CDR3, the DNA is TGCAGCGTTGCAGACTACGAGCAGTACTTC.

At least ten counts were recorded for this clonotype. The rearrangement joins TRBV28 to TRBJ2-7; possible D gene TRBD2, 6 bases. CDR3 length equals 15 residues. V was clipped by 3 bases and J by 2 bases, with 14 bases between them. Germline V lookup: CDR1 MDHEN, CDR2 SYDVKM. CDR3 amino acids: CASSFRGTRTYEQYF. The CDR3 nucleotides read TGTGCCAGCAGTTTCCGCGGGACGAGAACCTACGAGCAGTACTTC. The full variable domain, its missing parts supplied by reference TRBV28 and TRBJ2-7, is DVKVTQSSRYLVKRTGEKVFLECVQDMDHENMFWYRQDPGLGLRLIYFSYDVKMKEKGDIPEGYSVSREKKERFSLILESASTNQTSMYLCASSFRGTRTYEQYFGPGTRLTVT.

V usage is TRBV3-1 and J usage is TRBJ1-2; TRBD1 is a possible D gene (5 bases). CDR1 and CDR2 (germline): LGHDT, YNNKEL (reference sequence). Deletions cut 7 bases from V and 0 bases from J, with 21 bases between. This CDR3 comprises 17 residues. DNA of the CDR3: TGTGCCAGCACCCCCGACAGCTGGGTACCTTCTAACTATGGCTACACCTTC. As protein: CASTPDSWVPSNYGYTF.

This clonotype was seen many times. V usage is TRBV20-1 and J usage is TRBJ2-3, with no clear D. V was clipped by 5 bases and J by 5 bases, with 11 bases between them. This CDR3 comprises 12 residues. The germline V gene encodes CDR1 DFQATT and CDR2 SNEGSKA (reference sequence). The CDR3 protein is CSAVSLRDTQYF. In nucleotides, the CDR3 is TGCAGTGCTGTTTCGTTACGAGATACGCAGTATTTT.

This clonotype was detected many times. This chain connects TRBV4-3 to TRBJ2-3; no reliable D call. V lost 0 bases and J lost 3, with 10 bases in between. The CDR3 covers 15 residues. Germline V gene data show CDR1 as LGHNA and CDR2 as YSLEER. The CDR3 here is CASSQDPGLTDTQYF. DNA of the CDR3: TGCGCCAGCAGCCAAGATCCAGGCTTAACAGATACGCAGTATTTT.

Note on this clonotype: Given a much more abundant clone one base away, this may be a read error. CDR3 loop: CATSPSGFWGTEAFF. The CDR3 DNA reads TGTGCCACCTCCCCGTCAGGGTTTTGGGGCACTGAAGCTTTCTTT. The genes are TRBV3-1 and TRBJ1-1, with D possibly TRBD1 on 5 matching bases. Trimming took off 10 bases at V and 4 bases at J, with 22 bases between the two ends. Germline V lookup: CDR1 LGHDT, CDR2 YNNKEL (reference sequence). The CDR3 sequence is 15 residues long.

This clonotype was detected ten times or more. The chain joins TRBV13 to TRBJ2-3; D is ambiguous. The CDR3 loop spans 15 amino acids. Trimming took 4 bases from V and 2 from J, leaving 13 bases between them. In germline, CDR1 is PRHDT, CDR2 FYEKMQ (reference sequence). CDR3 in DNA: TGTGCCAGCAGCTCCTACGAAGGGCCCACAGATACGCAGTATTTT. Translating it yields CASSSYEGPTDTQYF.

The sample holds one count of this clonotype. V and J are TRBV30 and TRBJ2-7; 9 bases are a match to TRBD1. In germline, CDR1 is GTSNPN, CDR2 SVGIG (reference sequence). The CDR3 contains 14 residues. With V trimmed by 2 bases and J by 3 bases, 5 bases remained unmatched. This CDR3 is CAWSPGTGIYEQYF. CDR3 in DNA: TGTGCCTGGAGTCCCGGGACAGGGATCTACGAGCAGTACTTC.

In this sample, this clonotype turned up many times. This chain's CDR3 is CASSLIWGGWENIQYF. The CDR3 coding sequence is TGTGCCAGCAGCTTAATATGGGGTGGGTGGGAGAACATTCAGTACTTC. The V and J genes are TRBV7-8 and TRBJ2-4, with D tentatively TRBD2 (5 bases). The ends were cut back, 2 bases at V and 7 bases at J, with 18 bases in the middle. The CDR3 loop spans 16 amino acids. CDR1 and CDR2 (germline): SGHVS, FQNEAQ.

This clonotype was counted ten times or more. The chain combines TRBV9 with TRBJ2-1, with D perhaps matching TRBD1 (6 bases). Between the trimmed V and J ends, which lost 4 bases and 0 bases, there was a span of 17 bases. This CDR3 has 17 residues. Germline CDR1 is SGDLS and CDR2 is YYNGEE. CDR3 residues: CASSPPTGDHSYNEQFF. In DNA, the CDR3 is TGTGCCAGCAGCCCGCCGACAGGAGACCACTCCTACAATGAGCAGTTCTTC.

In this sample, this clonotype turned up many times. The rearrangement joins TRBV28 to TRBJ2-7, with D perhaps matching TRBD1 (6 bases). V lost 3 bases and J 6 bases, leaving 9 bases between the germline ends. The germline V gene encodes CDR1 MDHEN and CDR2 SYDVKM. The CDR3 has 12 residues. CDR3 region: CASSFTGPEQYF. The CDR3 bases are TGTGCCAGCAGTTTCACAGGGCCCGAGCAGTACTTC.

Ten or more counts support this clonotype. The chain joins TRBV20-1 to TRBJ2-7; 10 positions match TRBD1. The length of the CDR3 is 13 residues. The ends lost 6 bases at V and 4 bases at J; junction bases unmatched: 6. The V gene's germline CDR1 is DFQATT and CDR2 SNEGSKA (reference sequence). The CDR3 sequence is CSAARDRGYEQYF. In DNA, the CDR3 is TGCAGTGCCGCTAGGGACAGGGGTTACGAGCAGTACTTC.

This clonotype was observed at least ten times. This chain links TRBV27 with TRBJ2-6, with 8 bases lining up with TRBD1. J gave up 2 bases and V 8 bases, and 11 bases lay outside the gene matches. Germline V gives CDR1 MNHEY, CDR2 SMNVEV (reference sequence). CDR3 length equals 17 residues. This chain's CDR3 is CASPWTGRCAGANVLTF. For the CDR3, the DNA is TGTGCCAGCCCGTGGACAGGGCGGTGCGCTGGGGCCAACGTCCTGACTTTC.

The table lists this clonotype with many counts. The V gene is TRBV10-3, the J gene TRBJ2-2; D remains ambiguous. The germline gives CDR1 ENHRY, CDR2 SYGVKD. This CDR3 is 14 amino acids long. V gave up 4 bases and J gave up 5 bases, with 11 bases separating them. The CDR3 DNA sequence: TGTGCCATCAGTGCAAGTAGGGAAACCGGGGAGCTGTTTTTT. Translation gives CAISASRETGELFF.

This clonotype was observed many times. The rearrangement links TRBV6-5 to TRBJ1-1; unclear D gene. V lost 4 bases, J lost 11 bases, and 20 bases lay in between. Germline loops: CDR1 MNHEY, CDR2 SVGAGI. This CDR3 has 14 amino acids. CDR3: CASSSPQAPGRAFF. In nucleotides, the CDR3 is TGTGCCAGCAGTTCCCCCCAGGCCCCTGGGCGGGCTTTCTTT.

This clonotype was counted at least ten times. The chain couples TRBV11-2 to TRBJ1-6; D is ambiguous. CDR3 length: 12 amino acids. CDR1 SGHAT and CDR2 FQNNGV come from the germline V gene. Trimming took off 3 bases at V and 10 bases at J, with 7 bases between the two ends. The CDR3 bases are TGTGCCAGCAGCTTCCGGGAATCACCCCTCCACTTT. Its protein product is CASSFRESPLHF.